These 7 T cell receptor beta chains were all obtained from the same sample, sequenced in a study of monozygotic twins with inflammatory bowel disease. TCRdb reprocessed the 5' RACE reads; each CDR3 protein has one entry and no DNA is given. This table lists roughly 200,000 distinct CDR3 sequences. Sequencing was performed on blood. The origin of the receptors is a human donor with ulcerative colitis or Crohn's disease, or a healthy co-twin of an affected twin (not recorded which).

The CDR3 spells CASSPFGADTQYF. This sequence joins TRBV18 and TRBJ2-3. Germline CDR1 is KGHSH and CDR2 is LQKENI. This CDR3 is 13 amino acids long.

The chain carries TRBV11-2 and TRBJ2-1; without DNA, the TCRdb call of TRBD1 cannot be checked. The CDR3 contains 16 residues. Germline loops: CDR1 SGHAT, CDR2 FQNNGV. CDR3 residues: CASSPTDRGLYNEQFF.

The V call is TRBV2, the J call TRBJ1-5; TCRdb reports TRBD1, a call that lacks DNA to check it against. The germline V gene has CDR1 SNHLY and CDR2 FYNNEI. CDR3 length: 13 residues. The CDR3 here is CASRPTGIQPQHF. The entire variable domain, with the rest obtained from reference TRBV2 and TRBJ1-5, is as follows: EPEVTQTPSHQVTQMGQEVILRCVPISNHLYFYWYRQILGQKVEFLVSFYNNEISEKSEIFDDQFSVERPDGSNFTLKIRSTKLEDSAMYFCASRPTGIQPQHFGDGTRLSIL.

This chain connects TRBV18 to TRBJ1-2. This CDR3 contains 17 residues. Germline V gene sequence: CDR1 KGHSH, CDR2 LQKENI. CDR3: CASSPYVPRSSNYGYTF.

The rearrangement uses TRBV5-1 and TRBJ2-2. The CDR3 contains 14 residues. Germline assignment: CDR1 SGHRS and CDR2 YFSETQ. The CDR3 loop is CASSLDTHTGELFF. Complete variable domain (other parts from reference TRBV5-1 and TRBJ2-2): KAGVTQTPRYLIKTRGQQVTLSCSPISGHRSVSWYQQTPGQGLQFLFEYFSETQRNKGNFPGRFSGRQFSNSRSEMNVSTLELGDSALYLCASSLDTHTGELFFGEGSRLTVL.

CDR3 in amino acids: CASSPDIGSNQPQHF. The chain employs TRBV5-1 and TRBJ1-5; TCRdb's D gene call, TRBD1, goes unchecked for lack of DNA. CDR1 and CDR2 (germline): SGHRS, YFSETQ. The CDR3 loop spans 15 amino acids. The full variable domain, in which reference TRBV5-1 and TRBJ1-5 provide the parts outside the CDR3, is KAGVTQTPRYLIKTRGQQVTLSCSPISGHRSVSWYQQTPGQGLQFLFEYFSETQRNKGNFPGRFSGRQFSNSRSEMNVSTLELGDSALYLCASSPDIGSNQPQHFGDGTRLSIL.

J is TRBJ1-2 and V is TRBV5-1; TCRdb picks TRBD1, but there is no DNA to check that call. The germline CDR1 and CDR2 sequences are SGHRS and YFSETQ. The CDR3 totals 14 residues. The CDR3 reads CASSFGTTATGYTF.